Below are 29 T cell receptor beta chains sequenced from a single sample in a study of cytomegalovirus exposure and HLA in healthy donors. PCR amplification relied on 60 Vbeta primers (plus 13 Jbeta primers). The method was immunoSEQ multiplex PCR; TCRdb's version includes in-frame clones alone and lacks a portion of them. The sample yields roughly 200,000 clones, about three quarters seen once. The sample comprised PBMCs. All receptors derive from an older woman in good health and CMV-seropositive.

This clone occurred a few times. The chain recombines TRBV29-1 with TRBJ2-3, with 8 bases matching TRBD2. CDR3 size: 14 residues. The germline V gene encodes CDR1 SQVTM and CDR2 ANQGSEA. V trimming: 8 bases; J trimming: 5 bases; junction bases outside the gene matches: 12. CDR3 nucleotide sequence: TGCAGCCTTATGTCGGGGGGGCCCGGAGATACGCAGTATTTT. Translating gives CSLMSGGPGDTQYF.

The chain employs TRBV5-4 and TRBJ2-3, with D perhaps TRBD2 (5 bases). Trimming removed 4 bases at V and 4 bases at J, with 19 bases between. The V gene's germline CDR1 is SGHNT and CDR2 YYREEE (reference sequence). This CDR3 contains 16 residues. The CDR3 region has the DNA TGTGCCAGCAGCGTATCTATCTTCCGGGGATCAGATACGCAGTATTTT. It yields the protein CASSVSIFRGSDTQYF.

The rearrangement links TRBV10-3 to TRBJ2-3; no reliable D call. The CDR3 contains 14 residues. V shed 2 bases and J shed 1 base, with 7 bases lying between them. The germline V gene has CDR1 ENHRY and CDR2 SYGVKD. CDR3 residues: CAISEGLRTDTQYF. The CDR3 nucleotides read TGTGCCATCAGTGAGGGGCTACGCACAGATACGCAGTATTTT.

For the CDR3, the DNA is TGTGCCATCAGTGAGTCGGACAGGGAAGCTTCACCCCTCCACTTT. This codes for CAISESDREASPLHF. The V call is TRBV10-3, the J call TRBJ1-6; 8 positions agree with TRBD1. CDR1 ENHRY and CDR2 SYGVKD come from the germline V gene. The CDR3 has 15 residues. The junction had 4 bases not matched to a gene; V was cut back by 0 bases and J by 9 bases.

The rearrangement joins TRBV5-4 to TRBJ1-3; TRBD1 agrees at 7 bases. After removal of 4 bases from V and 4 bases from J, the junction contained 2 bases not matched to a gene. The CDR3 is 13 residues long. CDR1 is SGHNT, CDR2 YYREEE, per germline (reference sequence). The CDR3 is CASSRGQGNTIYF. The CDR3 DNA reads TGTGCCAGCAGCAGGGGACAGGGAAACACCATATATTTT. The full variable domain, with the rest looked up from reference TRBV5-4 and TRBJ1-3, is ETGVTQSPTHLIKTRGQQVTLRCSSQSGHNTVSWYQQALGQGPQFIFQYYREEENGRGNFPPRFSGLQFPNYSSELNVNALELDDSALYLCASSRGQGNTIYFGEGSWLTVV.

This clone has a handful of counts. V and J are TRBV23-1 and TRBJ2-7; D not resolved. TRBV23-1 is flagged as an ORF with uncertain function. Between the trimmed V and J ends, which lost 0 bases and 4 bases, there was a span of 7 bases. The CDR3 spans 13 residues. The CDR3 reads CASSQSPLYEQYF. DNA for the CDR3: TGCGCCAGCAGTCAATCTCCTCTTTACGAGCAGTACTTC.

The V gene is TRBV7-9, the J gene TRBJ1-2, with TRBD1 as a possible D gene (6 bases). Germline V CDR1 and CDR2: SEHNR, FQNEAQ (reference sequence). The ends were cut back, 4 bases at V and 6 bases at J, with 15 bases in the middle. The CDR3 runs to 14 residues. The CDR3 here is CASSSEGGGHGYTF. The CDR3 bases are TGTGCCAGCAGCTCGGAGGGGGGGGGCCATGGCTACACCTTC.

The V call is TRBV7-2, the J call TRBJ1-6; D is possibly TRBD1 (6 bases). Trimming left V 9 bases short and J 13 bases short, with 22 bases between. This CDR3 spans 14 amino acids. Germline assignment: CDR1 SGHTA and CDR2 FQGNSA. The chain's CDR3 is CASSSDRSGVPLHF. DNA for the CDR3: TGTGCCAGTTCGTCGGACCGGTCAGGGGTCCCCCTCCACTTT.

V is TRBV7-3 and J is TRBJ2-5; D gene ambiguous. Trimming took 3 bases from V and 5 from J, leaving 16 bases between them. Looked up from germline, CDR1 is SGHTA and CDR2 is FQGTGA. CDR3 length: 15 residues. The CDR3 DNA reads TGTGCCAGCAGCTTTTCAGGATCCTCGTGGGAGACCCAGTACTTC. Its protein product is CASSFSGSSWETQYF.

The rearrangement uses TRBV19 and TRBJ1-6, with TRBD1 matching 8 bases. The CDR3 covers 16 residues. The junction had 6 bases not matched to a gene; V was cut back by 6 bases and J by 2 bases. Germline V lookup: CDR1 LNHDA, CDR2 SQIVND (reference sequence). The CDR3 sequence is CASSLDRVTYNSPLHF. Written as DNA, the CDR3 is TGTGCCAGTAGCCTGGACAGGGTAACCTATAATTCACCCCTCCACTTT.

The rearrangement joins TRBV6-5 to TRBJ1-2, with D hard to call. The CDR3 contains 14 residues. CDR1 and CDR2 from the germline V gene are MNHEY and SVGAGI. The V gene lost 5 bases and the J gene lost 8 bases, with 18 bases spanning the gap. The CDR3 DNA reads TGTGCCAGCAGTCAACTTCCGTCCACGGGAGGCTACACCTTC. Translated: CASSQLPSTGGYTF.

Comments on this clone: Other nucleotide sequences from this sample produce the same CDR3. This chain joins TRBV4-1 and TRBJ2-5; 10 positions match TRBD2. CDR3 size: 15 residues. V lost 1 base and J lost 5; bases outside the gene matches: 4. Per germline, CDR1 MGHRA and CDR2 YSYEKL. CDR3 region: CASSQVTSGSETQYF. The CDR3 DNA reads TGCGCCAGCAGCCAAGTGACTAGCGGGTCCGAGACCCAGTACTTC.

This clone was recorded once. The J gene is TRBJ2-1, the V gene TRBV6-5, with 10 nucleotides matching TRBD2. V shed 9 bases and J 9 bases; nucleotides not matched to a gene: 8. The germline CDR1 and CDR2 sequences are MNHEY and SVGAGI. This CDR3 is built from 13 residues. CDR3 sequence reads: CASLLAGESEQFF. In DNA form, the CDR3 reads TGTGCCAGTCTGCTAGCGGGAGAGAGTGAGCAGTTCTTC.

In this sample, this clone turned up a few times. The chain uses TRBV18 and TRBJ2-5; D uncertain. Germline V gene data show CDR1 as KGHSH and CDR2 as LQKENI. Deletions cut 3 bases from V and 6 bases from J, with 14 bases between. The CDR3 runs to 14 residues. In DNA form, the CDR3 reads TGTGCCAGCTCACCGTCTTCTAGTCAAAAGACCCAGTACTTC. Translated, it gives CASSPSSSQKTQYF.

The chain couples TRBV9 to TRBJ2-1, with TRBD1 identical over 8 bases. The CDR3 loop spans 15 amino acids. The germline V gene has CDR1 SGDLS and CDR2 YYNGEE. V dropped 3 bases and J dropped 6; count of bases not matched to a gene: 8. CDR3 sequence (DNA): TGTGCCAGCAGCGGGGAAGACAGGGGCCTCAATGAGCAGTTCTTC. This sequence encodes CASSGEDRGLNEQFF.

The chain carries TRBV5-1 and TRBJ2-3; D gene uncertain. The CDR3 contains 14 residues. Germline assignment: CDR1 SGHRS and CDR2 YFSETQ. V dropped 0 bases and J dropped 2 bases, with 7 bases sitting between them. CDR3 sequence (DNA): TGCGCCAGCAGCTTGGTAGTCTCCACAGATACGCAGTATTTT. Encoded protein: CASSLVVSTDTQYF.

The genes are TRBV19 and TRBJ1-3; TRBD1 agrees at 7 bases. The CDR3 is made up of 17 amino acids. Trimming cost V 3 bases and J 0 bases; bases outside gene matches: 8. Per the germline V gene, CDR1 is LNHDA and CDR2 is SQIVND (reference sequence). CDR3 loop: CASSIWTGLPSGNTIYF. CDR3 DNA: TGTGCCAGTAGTATCTGGACAGGACTACCCTCTGGAAACACCATATATTTT.

The table lists this clone with a few counts. An end of the junction does not agree with germline; a read error may underlie this. This chain links TRBV27 with TRBJ2-6; D may be TRBD2 (6 bases). The CDR3 spans 18 residues. Looked up from germline, CDR1 is MNHEY and CDR2 is SMNVEV (reference sequence). CDR3 protein: CASSPTGGRETGANGLTF. The CDR3 DNA reads as TGTGCCAGCAGCCCAACCGGGGGTAGGGAAACTGGGGCCAACGGCCTGACTTTC.

The chain recombines TRBV2 with TRBJ2-7, with a weak D call TRBD1 (6 bases). Per germline, CDR1 SNHLY and CDR2 FYNNEI. Trimming removed 7 bases at V and 6 bases at J, with 13 bases between. This CDR3 spans 12 amino acids. CDR3 sequence: CASTKGTIEQYF. The CDR3 nucleotides read TGTGCCAGCACCAAGGGGACAATCGAGCAGTACTTC.

V is TRBV28 and J is TRBJ1-1, with a tentative D call TRBD1 (5 bases). The germline CDR1 and CDR2 sequences are MDHEN and SYDVKM. Trimming removed 6 bases from V and 4 bases from J, with 12 bases in between. The CDR3 runs to 13 residues. CDR3 protein: CASSLTVVTEAFF. As DNA, the CDR3 is TGTGCCAGCAGCCTGACAGTTGTCACTGAAGCTTTCTTT. The whole variable domain, remainder taken from reference TRBV28 and TRBJ1-1, is DVKVTQSSRYLVKRTGEKVFLECVQDMDHENMFWYRQDPGLGLRLIYFSYDVKMKEKGDIPEGYSVSREKKERFSLILESASTNQTSMYLCASSLTVVTEAFFGQGTRLTVV.

The gene calls are TRBV19 and TRBJ1-5; D is possibly TRBD1 (5 bases). The CDR3 runs 14 residues. Germline V CDR1 and CDR2: LNHDA, SQIVND (reference sequence). V was trimmed by 5 bases and J by 0 bases, leaving 8 bases between them. The CDR3 here is CASSVQDSNQPQHF. The CDR3 nucleotides are TGTGCCAGTAGTGTACAGGATAGCAATCAGCCCCAGCATTTT.

The genes are TRBV28 and TRBJ2-7; D gene unclear. CDR3 length: 17 amino acids. The germline gives CDR1 MDHEN, CDR2 SYDVKM. V lost 2 bases to trimming and J lost 1 base, with 18 bases between them. The CDR3 DNA reads as TGTGCCAGCAGTTTACCTTCGGTGGGCGTCCGGTCCTACGAGCAGTACTTC. Amino acids: CASSLPSVGVRSYEQYF.

The rearrangement uses TRBV28 and TRBJ1-1, with unresolved D. CDR3 length: 14 amino acids. V was shortened by 2 bases and J by 2 bases, with 9 bases between the two germline ends. Germline CDR1 and CDR2: MDHEN and SYDVKM. Written as DNA, the CDR3 is TGTGCCAGCAGTTTAACGGCGGCTAACACTGAAGCTTTCTTT. Amino acid sequence: CASSLTAANTEAFF.

This clone was recorded a few times. The chain is built from TRBV14 and TRBJ2-7, with 9 bases that match TRBD1. This CDR3 has 14 residues. In germline, CDR1 is SGHDN, CDR2 FVKESK. After removal of 1 base from V and 7 bases from J, the junction contained 5 bases not matched to a gene. The CDR3 spells CASSQVYGTGEQYF. The CDR3, as DNA: TGTGCCAGCAGCCAAGTGTACGGGACAGGGGAGCAGTACTTC.

As DNA, the CDR3 is TGTGCCAGCAGGTCATACAATGAGCAGTTCTTC. Its protein is CASRSYNEQFF. The V and J genes are TRBV2 and TRBJ2-1, with unresolved D. The CDR3 loop spans 11 amino acids. V lost 6 bases to trimming and J lost 4 bases, with 4 bases between them. Germline values: CDR1 SNHLY, CDR2 FYNNEI.

The rearrangement joins TRBV7-3 to TRBJ2-2; 8 positions agree with TRBD2. V was pared by 2 bases and J by 5 bases, with 10 bases of the junction left unmatched. Germline values: CDR1 SGHTA, CDR2 FQGTGA. The CDR3 has 17 residues. DNA for the CDR3: TGTGCCAGCAGCTTAGCGGCGGGGGGCCGAGGGACCGGGGAGCTGTTTTTT. Its translation is CASSLAAGGRGTGELFF.

This chain connects TRBV19 to TRBJ1-2; 8 nucleotides align to TRBD1. The CDR3 is 13 residues long. V shed 3 bases, J shed 8 bases, and the junction held 5 bases outside the gene matches. Germline lookup yields CDR1 LNHDA and CDR2 SQIVND (reference sequence). The CDR3 DNA follows: TGTGCCAGTAGTATTCTGACAGGGGACGGCTACACCTTC. Residues: CASSILTGDGYTF.

The chain couples TRBV30 to TRBJ2-7; the match to TRBD1 covers 8 bases. V was clipped by 0 bases and J by 6 bases; unmatched bases: 10. The CDR3 is made up of 15 amino acids. Germline V lookup: CDR1 GTSNPN, CDR2 SVGIG (reference sequence). The CDR3 protein is CAWSVGTGPFPEQYF. The CDR3, as DNA: TGTGCCTGGAGTGTGGGGACAGGTCCCTTTCCCGAGCAGTACTTC.

The genes are TRBV19 and TRBJ2-1; no clear D. The V gene's germline CDR1 is LNHDA and CDR2 SQIVND (reference sequence). V gave up 3 bases and J gave up 6 bases, with 3 bases separating them. The CDR3 length is 11 residues. The CDR3, as DNA: TGTGCCAGTAGTATCAGCAATGAGCAGTTCTTC. It translates to CASSISNEQFF. The whole variable domain, remainder taken from reference TRBV19 and TRBJ2-1, is DGGITQSPKYLFRKEGQNVTLSCEQNLNHDAMYWYRQDPGQGLRLIYYSQIVNDFQKGDIAEGYSVSREKKESFPLTVTSAQKNPTAFYLCASSISNEQFFGPGTRLTVL.